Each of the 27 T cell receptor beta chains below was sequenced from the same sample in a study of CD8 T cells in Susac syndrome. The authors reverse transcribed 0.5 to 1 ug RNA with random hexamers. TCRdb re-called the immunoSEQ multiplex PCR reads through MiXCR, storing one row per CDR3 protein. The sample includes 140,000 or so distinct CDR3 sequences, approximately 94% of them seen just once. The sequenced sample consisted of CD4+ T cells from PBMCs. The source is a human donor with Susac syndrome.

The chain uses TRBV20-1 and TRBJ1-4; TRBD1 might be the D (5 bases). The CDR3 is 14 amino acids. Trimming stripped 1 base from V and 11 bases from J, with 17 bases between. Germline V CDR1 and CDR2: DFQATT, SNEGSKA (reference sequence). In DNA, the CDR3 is TGCAGTGCTAGAGTCCCCACAGGACCGGGGAAACTGTTTTTT. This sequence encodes CSARVPTGPGKLFF.

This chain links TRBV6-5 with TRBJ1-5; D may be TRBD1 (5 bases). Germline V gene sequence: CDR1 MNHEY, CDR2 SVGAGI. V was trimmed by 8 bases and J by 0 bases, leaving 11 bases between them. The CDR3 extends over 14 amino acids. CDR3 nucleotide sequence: TGTGCCAGCCGGCCAGGGTATAGCAATCAGCCCCAGCATTTT. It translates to CASRPGYSNQPQHF.

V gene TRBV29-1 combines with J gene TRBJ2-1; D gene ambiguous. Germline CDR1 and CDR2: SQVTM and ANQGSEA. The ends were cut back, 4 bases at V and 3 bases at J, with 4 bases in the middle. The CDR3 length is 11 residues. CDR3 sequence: CSVVVYNEQFF. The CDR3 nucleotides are TGCAGCGTTGTTGTCTACAATGAGCAGTTCTTC.

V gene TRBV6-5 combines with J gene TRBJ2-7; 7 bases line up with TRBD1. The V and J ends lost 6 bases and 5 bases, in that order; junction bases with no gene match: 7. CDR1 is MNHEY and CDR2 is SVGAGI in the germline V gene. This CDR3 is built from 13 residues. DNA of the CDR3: TGTGCCAGCAGGTCGACAGGGATCGACGAGCAGTACTTC. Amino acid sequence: CASRSTGIDEQYF.

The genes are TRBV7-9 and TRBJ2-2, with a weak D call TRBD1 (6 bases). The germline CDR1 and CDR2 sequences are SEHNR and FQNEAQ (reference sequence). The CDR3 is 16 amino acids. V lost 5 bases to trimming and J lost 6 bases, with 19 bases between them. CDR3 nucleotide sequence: TGTGCCAGCAGCGACAGATTCACAGGGCCTGCCGGGGAGCTGTTTTTT. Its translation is CASSDRFTGPAGELFF. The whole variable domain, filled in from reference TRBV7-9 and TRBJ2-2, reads DTGVSQNPRHKITKRGQNVTFRCDPISEHNRLYWYRQTLGQGPEFLTYFQNEAQLEKSRLLSDRFSAERPKGSFSTLEIQRTEQGDSAMYLCASSDRFTGPAGELFFGEGSRLTVL.

Written as DNA, the CDR3 is TGCGCCAGCAGCCAGGTTATTCGGACTAGCGCCACAGATACGCAGTATTTT. Translation: CASSQVIRTSATDTQYF. The V call is TRBV4-1, the J call TRBJ2-3; 9 nucleotides agree with TRBD2. The CDR3 sequence is 17 residues long. The ends lost 3 bases at V and 2 bases at J; junction bases unmatched: 9. Germline V gene data show CDR1 as MGHRA and CDR2 as YSYEKL.

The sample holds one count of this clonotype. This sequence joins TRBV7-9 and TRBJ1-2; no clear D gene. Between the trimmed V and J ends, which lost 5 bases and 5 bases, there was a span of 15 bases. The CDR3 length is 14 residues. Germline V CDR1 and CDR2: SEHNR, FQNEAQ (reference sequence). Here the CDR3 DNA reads TGTGCCAGCAGCCGTACGGCAGGCGGGTATGGCTACACCTTC. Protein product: CASSRTAGGYGYTF.

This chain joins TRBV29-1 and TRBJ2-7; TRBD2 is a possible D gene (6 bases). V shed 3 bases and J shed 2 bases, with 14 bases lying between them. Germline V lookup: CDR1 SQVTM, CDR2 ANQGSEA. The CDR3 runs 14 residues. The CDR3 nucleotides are TGCAGCGTTGATGCGCGGGGATCCCCCTACGAGCAGTACTTC. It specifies CSVDARGSPYEQYF.

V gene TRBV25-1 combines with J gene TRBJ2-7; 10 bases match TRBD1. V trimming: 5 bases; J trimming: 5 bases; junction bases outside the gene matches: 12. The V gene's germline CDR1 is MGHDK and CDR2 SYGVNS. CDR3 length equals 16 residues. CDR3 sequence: CASSSQWGQGSHEQYF. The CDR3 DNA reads TGTGCCAGCAGTTCTCAGTGGGGACAGGGGTCCCACGAGCAGTACTTC.

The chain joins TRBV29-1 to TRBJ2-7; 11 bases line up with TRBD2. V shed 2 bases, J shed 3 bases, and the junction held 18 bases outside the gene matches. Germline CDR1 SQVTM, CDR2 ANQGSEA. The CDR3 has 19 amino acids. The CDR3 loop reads CSVELGQGHRGTSGYEQYF. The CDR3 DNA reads TGCAGCGTTGAATTGGGCCAGGGACACCGGGGGACTAGCGGCTACGAGCAGTACTTC.

The CDR3 DNA is TGTGCCAGTAGTTACGGAGGGGGCGCGGACATTCAGTACTTC. Protein product: CASSYGGGADIQYF. V and J are TRBV19 and TRBJ2-4; possibly TRBD1 for D (7 bases). V dropped 5 bases and J dropped 8 bases, with 16 bases sitting between them. Germline CDR1 LNHDA, CDR2 SQIVND (reference sequence). The CDR3 is made up of 14 amino acids.

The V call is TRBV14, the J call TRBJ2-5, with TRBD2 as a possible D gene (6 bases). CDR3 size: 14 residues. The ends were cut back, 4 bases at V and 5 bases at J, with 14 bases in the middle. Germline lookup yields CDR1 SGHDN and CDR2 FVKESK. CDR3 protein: CASSRRRELETQYF. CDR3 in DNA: TGTGCCAGCAGCCGCAGGCGGGAACTCGAGACCCAGTACTTC.

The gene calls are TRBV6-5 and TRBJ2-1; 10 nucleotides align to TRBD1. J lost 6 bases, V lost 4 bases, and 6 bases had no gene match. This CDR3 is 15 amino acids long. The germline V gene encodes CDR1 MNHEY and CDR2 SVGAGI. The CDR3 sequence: CASSWGQGKFNEQFF. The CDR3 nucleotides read TGTGCCAGCAGTTGGGGACAGGGGAAGTTCAATGAGCAGTTCTTC.

DNA for the CDR3: TGTGCCAGCTCACGGCCCGGGCTGAGCTCCTACAATGAGCAGTTCTTC. As protein: CASSRPGLSSYNEQFF. V usage is TRBV18 and J usage is TRBJ2-1; D gene uncertain. The V end was cut by 4 bases, the J end by 0 bases, with 13 bases between. The CDR3 is 16 amino acids. The germline V gene encodes CDR1 KGHSH and CDR2 LQKENI.

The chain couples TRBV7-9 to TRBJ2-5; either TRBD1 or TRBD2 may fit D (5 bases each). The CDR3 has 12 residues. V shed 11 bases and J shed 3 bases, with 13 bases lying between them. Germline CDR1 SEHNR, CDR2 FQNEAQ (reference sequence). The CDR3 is CAGRRGEETQYF. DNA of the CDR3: TGTGCCGGTCGACGGGGCGAAGAGACCCAGTACTTC.

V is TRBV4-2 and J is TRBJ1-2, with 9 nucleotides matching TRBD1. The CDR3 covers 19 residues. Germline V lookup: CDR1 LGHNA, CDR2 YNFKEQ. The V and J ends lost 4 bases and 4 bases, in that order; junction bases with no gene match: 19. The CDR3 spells CASSRDRDRAVGAFYGYTF. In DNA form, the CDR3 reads TGTGCCAGCAGCCGGGACCGGGACAGGGCCGTTGGGGCTTTCTATGGCTACACCTTC.

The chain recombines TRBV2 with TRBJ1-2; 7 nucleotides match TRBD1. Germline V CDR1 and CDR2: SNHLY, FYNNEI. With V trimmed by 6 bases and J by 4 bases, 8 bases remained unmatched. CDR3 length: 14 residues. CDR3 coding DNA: TGTGCCAGCAGCGACTCGGGACAGATCTATGGCTACACCTTC. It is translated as CASSDSGQIYGYTF. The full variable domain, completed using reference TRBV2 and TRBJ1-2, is EPEVTQTPSHQVTQMGQEVILRCVPISNHLYFYWYRQILGQKVEFLVSFYNNEISEKSEIFDDQFSVERPDGSNFTLKIRSTKLEDSAMYFCASSDSGQIYGYTFGSGTRLTVV.

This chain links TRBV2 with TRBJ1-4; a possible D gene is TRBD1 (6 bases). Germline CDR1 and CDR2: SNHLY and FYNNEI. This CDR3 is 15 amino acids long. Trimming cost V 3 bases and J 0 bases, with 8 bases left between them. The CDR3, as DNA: TGTGCCAGCAGTGACAGGGGATCAACTAATGAAAAACTGTTTTTT. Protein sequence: CASSDRGSTNEKLFF.

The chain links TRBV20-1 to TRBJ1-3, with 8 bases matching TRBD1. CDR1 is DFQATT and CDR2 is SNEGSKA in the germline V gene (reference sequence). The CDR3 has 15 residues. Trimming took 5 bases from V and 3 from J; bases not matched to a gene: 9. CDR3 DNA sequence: TGCAGTGCTCCGAGTCCCGGGACAGGTGGAAACACCATATATTTT. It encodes CSAPSPGTGGNTIYF.

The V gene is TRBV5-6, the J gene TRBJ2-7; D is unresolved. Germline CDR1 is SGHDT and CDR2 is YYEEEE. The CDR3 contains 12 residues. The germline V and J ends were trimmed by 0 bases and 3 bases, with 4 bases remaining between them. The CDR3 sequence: CASSLASYEQYF. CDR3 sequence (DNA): TGTGCCAGCAGCTTGGCCAGCTACGAGCAGTACTTC.

The CDR3 is CASSRQGLGTEAFF. Here the CDR3 DNA reads TGTGCCAGCTCAAGACAGGGGTTAGGCACTGAAGCTTTCTTT. The rearrangement links TRBV18 to TRBJ1-1, with 8 bases aligning to TRBD1. The CDR3 is made up of 14 amino acids. V lost 5 bases to trimming and J lost 4 bases; unmatched junction nucleotides: 6. Germline-derived CDR1 and CDR2 are KGHSH and LQKENI. Complete variable domain (other parts from reference TRBV18 and TRBJ1-1): NAGVMQNPRHLVRRRGQEARLRCSPMKGHSHVYWYRQLPEEGLKFMVYLQKENIIDESGMPKERFSAEFPKEGPSILRIQQVVRGDSAAYFCASSRQGLGTEAFFGQGTRLTVV.

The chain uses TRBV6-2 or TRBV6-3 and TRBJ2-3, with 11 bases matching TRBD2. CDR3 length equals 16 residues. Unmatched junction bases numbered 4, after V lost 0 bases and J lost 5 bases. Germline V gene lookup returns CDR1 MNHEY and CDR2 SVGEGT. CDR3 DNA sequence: TGTGCCAGCAGTTACTCTAGCGGGGGGGCCGTAGATACGCAGTATTTT. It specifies CASSYSSGGAVDTQYF.

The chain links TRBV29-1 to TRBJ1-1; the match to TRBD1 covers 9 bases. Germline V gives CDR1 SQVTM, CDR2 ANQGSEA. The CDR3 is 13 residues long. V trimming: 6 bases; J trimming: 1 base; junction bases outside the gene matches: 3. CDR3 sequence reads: CSVRQGGNTEAFF. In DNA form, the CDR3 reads TGCAGCGTGAGACAGGGGGGGAACACTGAAGCTTTCTTT.

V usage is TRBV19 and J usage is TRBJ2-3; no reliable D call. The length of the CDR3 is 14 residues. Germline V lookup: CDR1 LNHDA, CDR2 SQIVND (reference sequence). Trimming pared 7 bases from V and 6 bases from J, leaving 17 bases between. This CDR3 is CASTAGGEFDTQYF. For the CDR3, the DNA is TGTGCCAGTACCGCCGGCGGAGAGTTCGATACGCAGTATTTT.

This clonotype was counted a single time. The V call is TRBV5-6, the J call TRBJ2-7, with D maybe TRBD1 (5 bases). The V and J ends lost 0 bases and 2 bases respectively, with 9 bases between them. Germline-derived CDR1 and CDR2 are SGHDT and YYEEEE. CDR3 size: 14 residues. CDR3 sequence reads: CASSLVGRAYEQYF. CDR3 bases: TGTGCCAGCAGCTTGGTGGGCAGGGCCTACGAGCAGTACTTC.

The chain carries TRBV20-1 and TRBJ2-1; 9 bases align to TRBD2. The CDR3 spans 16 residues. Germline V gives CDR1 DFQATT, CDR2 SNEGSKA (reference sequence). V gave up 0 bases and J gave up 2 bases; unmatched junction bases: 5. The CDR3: CSARDGGTSPYNEQFF. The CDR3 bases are TGCAGTGCTAGAGATGGAGGGACTAGCCCCTACAATGAGCAGTTCTTC.

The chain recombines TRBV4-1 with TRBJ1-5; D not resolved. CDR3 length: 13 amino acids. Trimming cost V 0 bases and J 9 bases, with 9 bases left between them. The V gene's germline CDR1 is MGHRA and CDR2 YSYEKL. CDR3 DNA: TGCGCCAGCAGCCAAGAAGGAGACCTGCCCCAGCATTTT. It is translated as CASSQEGDLPQHF.